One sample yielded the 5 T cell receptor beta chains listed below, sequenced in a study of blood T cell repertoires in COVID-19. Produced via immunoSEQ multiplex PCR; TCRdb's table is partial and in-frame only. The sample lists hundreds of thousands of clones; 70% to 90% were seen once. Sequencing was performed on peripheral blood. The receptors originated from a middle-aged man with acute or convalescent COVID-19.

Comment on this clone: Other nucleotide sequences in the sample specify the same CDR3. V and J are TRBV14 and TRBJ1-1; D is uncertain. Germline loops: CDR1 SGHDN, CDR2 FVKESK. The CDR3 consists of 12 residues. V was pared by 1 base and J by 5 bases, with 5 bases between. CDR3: CASSQAGTEAFF. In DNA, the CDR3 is TGTGCCAGCAGCCAAGCCGGTACTGAAGCTTTCTTT.

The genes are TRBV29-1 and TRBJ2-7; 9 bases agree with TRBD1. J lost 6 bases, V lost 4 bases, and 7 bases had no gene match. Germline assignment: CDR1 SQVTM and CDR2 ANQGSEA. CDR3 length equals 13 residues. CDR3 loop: CSVVRTGDGEQYF. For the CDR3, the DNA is TGCAGCGTTGTTCGGACAGGGGATGGCGAGCAGTACTTC.

The CDR3 coding sequence is TGCGCCAGCAGGCCCGGACTAGCGGGAGGGGTCCCCTACGAGCAGTACTTC. Translating it yields CASRPGLAGGVPYEQYF. The chain joins TRBV5-1 to TRBJ2-7, with TRBD2 matching 15 bases. The length of the CDR3 is 17 residues. Germline V CDR1 and CDR2: SGHRS, YFSETQ. V lost 5 bases and J lost 2; bases outside the gene matches: 8.

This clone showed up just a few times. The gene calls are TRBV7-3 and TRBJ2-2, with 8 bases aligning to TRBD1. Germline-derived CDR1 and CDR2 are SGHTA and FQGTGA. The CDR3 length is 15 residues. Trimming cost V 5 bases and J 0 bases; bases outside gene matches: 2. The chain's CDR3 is CASSPGQANTGELFF. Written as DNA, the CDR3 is TGTGCCAGCAGCCCGGGACAGGCGAACACCGGGGAGCTGTTTTTT.

The CDR3 DNA is TGTGCCAGCAGCTTAGTAGCTGGAGAGGGCTACACCTTC. This encodes CASSLVAGEGYTF. The chain combines TRBV7-2 with TRBJ1-2; D remains ambiguous. V lost 1 base and J 8 bases, leaving 11 bases between the germline ends. CDR3 length: 13 residues. Germline V gene lookup returns CDR1 SGHTA and CDR2 FQGNSA.